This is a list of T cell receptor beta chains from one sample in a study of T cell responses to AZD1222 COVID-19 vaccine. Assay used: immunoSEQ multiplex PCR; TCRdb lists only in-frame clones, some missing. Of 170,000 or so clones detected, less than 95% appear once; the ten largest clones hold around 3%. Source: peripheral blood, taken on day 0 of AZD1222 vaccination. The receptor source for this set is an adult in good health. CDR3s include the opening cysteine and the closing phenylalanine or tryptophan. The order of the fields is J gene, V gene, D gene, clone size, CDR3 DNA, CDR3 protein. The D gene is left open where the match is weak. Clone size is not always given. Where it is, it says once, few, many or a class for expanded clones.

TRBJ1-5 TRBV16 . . TGTGCCAGCAGCCAAGGGGGCGGCAATCAGCCCCAGCATTTT CASSQGGGNQPQHF
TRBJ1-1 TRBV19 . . TGTGCCAGCCACAATATAGAAACGGGGGAGAACACTGAAGCTTTCTTT CASHNIETGENTEAFF
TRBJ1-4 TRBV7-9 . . TGTGCCAGCAGCTTCACGTCGGGGCCAACTAATGAAAAACTGTTTTTT CASSFTSGPTNEKLFF
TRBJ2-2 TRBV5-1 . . TGCGCCAGCAGCTTGGACTCAGCGAACACCGGGGAGCTGTTTTTT CASSLDSANTGELFF
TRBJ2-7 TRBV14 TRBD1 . TGTGCCAGCAGCCAAGGGAGTGGACAGGGGGCGGGGGCGCAGTACTTC CASSQGSGQGAGAQYF
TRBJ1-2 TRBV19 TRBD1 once TGTGCCAGTAGTATGGGGACAGGGGTTAACTATGGCTACACCTTC CASSMGTGVNYGYTF
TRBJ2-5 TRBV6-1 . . TGTGCCAGCAGTGAAAGCAGGGCCCAAGAGACCCAGTACTTC CASSESRAQETQYF
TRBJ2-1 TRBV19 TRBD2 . TGTGCCAGTAGTATAGGAGGGAGGGATGAGCAGTTCTTC CASSIGGRDEQFF
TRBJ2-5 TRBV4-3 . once TGCGCCAGCAGCCAGGGGGGCGGTTTAGGAGAGACCCAGTACTTC CASSQGGGLGETQYF
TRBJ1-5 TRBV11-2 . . TGTGCCAGCAGCTTAGACCCAGGGAGCAATCAGCCCCAGCATTTT CASSLDPGSNQPQHF
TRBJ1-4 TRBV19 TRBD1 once TGTGCCAGTAGTCCCGGGACAGGGGGTAACGAAAAACTGTTTTTT CASSPGTGGNEKLFF
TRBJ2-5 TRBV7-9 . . TGTGCCAGCAGCTTAGGAGCGAGGGAGACCCAGTACTTC CASSLGARETQYF
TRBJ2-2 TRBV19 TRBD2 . TGTGCCAGTAGTCTACTAGCGGGAACTTTCGGGGAGCTGTTTTTT CASSLLAGTFGELFF
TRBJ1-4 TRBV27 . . TGTGCCAGCAGTGACCTCCTCAATGAAAAACTGTTTTTT CASSDLLNEKLFF
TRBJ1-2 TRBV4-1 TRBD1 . TGCGCCAGCAGCCAAGATACAGGGGAATTCTATGGCTACACCTTC CASSQDTGEFYGYTF
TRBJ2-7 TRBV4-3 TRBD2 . TGCGCCAGCAGCCAAGATCTATCGGGGCTAGCGGGGGGGCTTGAGCAGTACTTC CASSQDLSGLAGGLEQYF
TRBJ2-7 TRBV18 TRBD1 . TGTGCCAGCTCGGCCTCCGGGACAGGGAACTACGAGCAGTACTTC CASSASGTGNYEQYF
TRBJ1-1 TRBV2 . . TGTGCCAGCAGTGGCATGGAGAACACTGAAGCTTTCTTT CASSGMENTEAFF
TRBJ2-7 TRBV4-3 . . TGCGCCAGCAGCCACCTAGGCAGGGCCTACGAGCAGTACTTC CASSHLGRAYEQYF
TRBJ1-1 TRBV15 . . TGTGCCACCAGCAGAAAGACAGACACTGAAGCTTTCTTT CATSRKTDTEAFF
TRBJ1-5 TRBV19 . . TGTGCCGCCGCATTGGAAAACAATCAGCCCCAGCATTTT CAAALENNQPQHF
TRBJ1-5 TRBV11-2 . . TGTGCCAGCAGCCGCTTCGGTGACGGGGATCAGCCCCAGCATTTT CASSRFGDGDQPQHF
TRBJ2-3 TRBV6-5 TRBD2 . TGTGCCAGCAGTTCGCAGCGGGGGGGCACAGATACGCAGTATTTT CASSSQRGGTDTQYF
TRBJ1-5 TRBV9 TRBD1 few TGTGCCAGCAGCGCGGACAGGGTGGGTCAGCCCCAGCATTTT CASSADRVGQPQHF
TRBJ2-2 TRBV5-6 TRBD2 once TGTGCCAGCTCTAGCGGGGGGACACACACCGGGGAGCTGTTTTTT CASSSGGTHTGELFF
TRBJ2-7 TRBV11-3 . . TGTGCCAGCAGCCAGGGGCGGGGTTCCTCCTACGAGCAGTACTTC CASSQGRGSSYEQYF
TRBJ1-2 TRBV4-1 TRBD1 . TGCGCCAGCAGCCAAGATCGGACAGGGAGGGATGGCTACACCTTC CASSQDRTGRDGYTF
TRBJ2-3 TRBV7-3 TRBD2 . TGTGCCAGCAGCTTAGGCCCACGGGGGGGCCTGAATACGCAGTATTTT CASSLGPRGGLNTQYF
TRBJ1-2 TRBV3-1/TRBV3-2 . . TGTGCCAGCAGCCCCGAGGGTGCCGGGAGCTATGGCTACACCTTC CASSPEGAGSYGYTF